This T cell receptor (beta chain) was found in a study of cytomegalovirus exposure and HLA in healthy donors. Study results and caveats: With high specificity and sensitivity, the classifier reportedly diagnosed cytomegalovirus status. Later examination showed HLA-associated TCR beta chains had greater clonal expansion than equally common others.

Details on this clone: The antigen is undetermined.

The V gene lost 7 bases and the J gene lost 2 bases, with 12 bases spanning the gap. The CDR3 covers 13 residues. Germline V gene sequence: CDR1 SQVTM, CDR2 ANQGSEA. It was with 60 Vbeta and 13 Jbeta primers that the PCR ran. Using immunoSEQ multiplex PCR, the repertoire was profiled, and TCRdb retains in-frame clones only, with some absent. Of about 67,000 clones listed, 80% to 90% are singletons. Material for sequencing was PBMCs. V gene TRBV29-1 combines with J gene TRBJ1-3; D perhaps matches TRBD1 (6 bases). The receptor was isolated from a woman in her 30s in good health and CMV-seropositive. CDR3 bases: TGCAGCGGCCGGGCAGGGGCTGGAAACACCATATATTTT. This encodes CSGRAGAGNTIYF.